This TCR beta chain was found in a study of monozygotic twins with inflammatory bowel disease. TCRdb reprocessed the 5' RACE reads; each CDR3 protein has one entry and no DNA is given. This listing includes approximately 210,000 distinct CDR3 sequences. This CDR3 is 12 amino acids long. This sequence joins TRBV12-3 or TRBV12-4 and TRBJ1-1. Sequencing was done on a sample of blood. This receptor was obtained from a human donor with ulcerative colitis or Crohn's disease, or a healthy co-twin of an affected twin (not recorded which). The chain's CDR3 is CASSSGGIEAFF.